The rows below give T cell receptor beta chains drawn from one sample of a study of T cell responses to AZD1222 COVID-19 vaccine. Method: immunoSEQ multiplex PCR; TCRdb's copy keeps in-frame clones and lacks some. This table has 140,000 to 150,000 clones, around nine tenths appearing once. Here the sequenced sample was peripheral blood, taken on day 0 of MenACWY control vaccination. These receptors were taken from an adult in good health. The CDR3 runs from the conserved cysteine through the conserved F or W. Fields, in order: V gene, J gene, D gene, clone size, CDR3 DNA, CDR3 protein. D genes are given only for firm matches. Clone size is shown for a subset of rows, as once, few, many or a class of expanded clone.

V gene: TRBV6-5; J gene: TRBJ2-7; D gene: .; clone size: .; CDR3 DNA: TGTGCCAGCAGGGCTCGAGGGAAAGCCTACGAGCAGTACTTC; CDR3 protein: CASRARGKAYEQYF
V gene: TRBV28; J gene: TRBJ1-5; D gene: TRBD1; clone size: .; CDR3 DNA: TGTGCCAGCAAGGACAGGGGGCTTAGGGGGAGCAATCAGCCCCAGCATTTT; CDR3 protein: CASKDRGLRGSNQPQHF
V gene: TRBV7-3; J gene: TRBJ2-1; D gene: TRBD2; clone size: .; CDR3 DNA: TGTGCCAGCAGCTTCTCTCGACCTGGACTAGCGGGCAGCTCCTACAATGAGCAGTTCTTC; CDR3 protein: CASSFSRPGLAGSSYNEQFF
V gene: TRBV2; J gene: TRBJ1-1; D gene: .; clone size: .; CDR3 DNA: TGTGCCAGCAGTGGGACGCGTACGAACACTGAAGCTTTCTTT; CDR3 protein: CASSGTRTNTEAFF
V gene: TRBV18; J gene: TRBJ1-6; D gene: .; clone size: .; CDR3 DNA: TGTGCCAGCTCACCCGGGGGGGGAAAGCGTTCACCCCTCCACTTT; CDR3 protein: CASSPGGGKRSPLHF
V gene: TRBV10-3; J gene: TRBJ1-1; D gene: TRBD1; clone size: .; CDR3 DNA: TGTGCCATCAGTACCACAGGGGTCATGAACACTGAAGCTTTCTTT; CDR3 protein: CAISTTGVMNTEAFF
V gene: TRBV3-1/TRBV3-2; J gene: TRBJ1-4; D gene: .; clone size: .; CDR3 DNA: TGTGCCAGCAGCCAAGATCTGGCTACAACTAATGAAAAACTGTTTTTT; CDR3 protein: CASSQDLATTNEKLFF
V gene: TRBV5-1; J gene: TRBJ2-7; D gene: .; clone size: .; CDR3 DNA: TGCGCCAGCAGCGTAAGCCCGTACGGCTCCTACGAGCAGTACTTC; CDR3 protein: CASSVSPYGSYEQYF
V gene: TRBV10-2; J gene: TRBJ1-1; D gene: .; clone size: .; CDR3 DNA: TGCGCCAGCAGTTGGGGAGGGGACACTGAAGCTTTCTTT; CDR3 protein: CASSWGGDTEAFF
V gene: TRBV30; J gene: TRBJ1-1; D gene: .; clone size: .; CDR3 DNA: TGTGCCTGGGGACCGATGGGCACTGAAGCTTTCTTT; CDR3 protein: CAWGPMGTEAFF
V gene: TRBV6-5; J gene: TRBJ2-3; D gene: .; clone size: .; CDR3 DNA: TGTGCCAGCAGTTACAGGGGAGTCGGCACAGATACGCAGTATTTT; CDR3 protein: CASSYRGVGTDTQYF
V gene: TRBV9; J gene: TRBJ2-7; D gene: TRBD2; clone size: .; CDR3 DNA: TGTGCCAGCAGCTACGGGACTAGCGGAACCTACGAGCAGTACTTC; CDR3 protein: CASSYGTSGTYEQYF
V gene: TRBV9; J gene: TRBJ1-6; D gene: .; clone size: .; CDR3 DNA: TGTGCCAGCAGCTCAGGAATTTTAAATTCACCCCTCCACTTT; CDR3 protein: CASSSGILNSPLHF
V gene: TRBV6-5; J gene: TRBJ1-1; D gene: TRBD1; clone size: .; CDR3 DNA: TGTGCCAGCACTGGACAGGGGCAAACTGAAGCTTTCTTT; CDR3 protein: CASTGQGQTEAFF
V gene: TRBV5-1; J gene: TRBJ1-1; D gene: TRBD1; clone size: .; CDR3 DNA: TGCGCCAGCAGTTCGGGACAGGATCTCACTGAAGCTTTCTTT; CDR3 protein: CASSSGQDLTEAFF
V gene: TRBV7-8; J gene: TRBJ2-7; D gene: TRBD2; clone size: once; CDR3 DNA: TGTGCCAGCAGCCCGAGCGGGGGGGCAGAAGAGCAGTACTTC; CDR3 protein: CASSPSGGAEEQYF
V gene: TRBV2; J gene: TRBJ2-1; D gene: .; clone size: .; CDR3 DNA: TGTGCCAGCACCATCGGGGCATACAATGAGCAGTTCTTC; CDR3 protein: CASTIGAYNEQFF
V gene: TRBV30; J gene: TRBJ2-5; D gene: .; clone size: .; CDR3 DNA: TGTGCCTGGAGTGTAGGTCGGCGGACCCAGTACTTC; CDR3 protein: CAWSVGRRTQYF